The 25 T cell receptor beta chains below all came from one sample that was sequenced in a study of blood T cells in healthy people across ages (dated by TCRdb to the mid-2010s). The method was 5' RACE. Instrument used: Illumina HiSeq 2500. The second PCR ran for about 7 to 11 cycles and used a J-beta primer mix along with a sample-barcoded 5' primer. TCRdb reran the public reads through fastp at Q25 and MiXCR, keeping productive beta chains. Rows with a matching CDR3 protein are joined into one entry that keeps the most common DNA and genes. This sample is represented by about 1.8 million distinct CDR3 sequences; just under 50% of them were singletons. Jointly, the top ten make up over 2% of the sample. Material: blood. The source of these receptors is a woman aged 40 to 49 in good health.

This clonotype was seen only once. Being one base from a much bigger clone, this may be a read error. V gene TRBV7-2 combines with J gene TRBJ2-1, with D perhaps assigned TRBD1 or TRBD2 (7 bases each). Germline assignment: CDR1 SGHTA and CDR2 FQGNSA. Trimming pared 3 bases from V and 13 bases from J, leaving 19 bases between. There are 14 residues in the CDR3. The CDR3 coding sequence is TGTGCCAGCAGCTTGCAGGGGGGGCAAGAGACCCAGTTCTTC. Encoded protein: CASSLQGGQETQFF.

The V and J genes are TRBV20-1 and TRBJ2-3; D is ambiguous. Germline V gives CDR1 DFQATT, CDR2 SNEGSKA (reference sequence). The CDR3 is made up of 13 amino acids. The ends were cut back, 5 bases at V and 4 bases at J, with 13 bases in the middle. This chain's CDR3 is CSAPTRGPDTQYF. CDR3 DNA sequence: TGCAGTGCTCCGACACGTGGCCCAGATACGCAGTATTTT.

The J gene is TRBJ1-6, the V gene TRBV28; D is uncertain. This CDR3 has 12 amino acids. The ends were cut back, 10 bases at V and 6 bases at J, with 10 bases in the middle. Germline CDR1 reads MDHEN; CDR2 reads SYDVKM. The CDR3 DNA is TGTGCCACCCAAGAGACTAATTCACCCCTCCACTTT. Translating gives CATQETNSPLHF.

This clonotype has just one count. The genes are TRBV7-2 and TRBJ1-6, with 8 bases aligning to TRBD1. The CDR3 spans 18 residues. V was clipped by 0 bases and J by 7 bases; unmatched bases: 11. CDR1 and CDR2 (germline): SGHTA, FQGNSA. The CDR3 sequence: CASSLALRTGRSNSPLHF. CDR3 DNA sequence: TGTGCCAGCAGCTTAGCGCTTAGGACAGGGAGGTCCAATTCACCCCTCCACTTT.

The chain couples TRBV5-1 to TRBJ2-7; unclear D gene. The CDR3 is 14 amino acids. V lost 0 bases and J 3 bases, leaving 10 bases between the germline ends. Germline lookup yields CDR1 SGHRS and CDR2 YFSETQ. The CDR3 sequence: CASSLEERVYEQYF. DNA for the CDR3: TGCGCCAGCAGCTTGGAGGAAAGGGTCTACGAGCAGTACTTC.

This chain uses TRBV6-6 with TRBJ2-3, with a possible D match to TRBD2 (7 bases). CDR3 size: 13 residues. Germline loops: CDR1 MNHNY, CDR2 SVGAGI (reference sequence). Trimming removed 7 bases at V and 5 bases at J, with 13 bases between. DNA of the CDR3: TGTGCCAGCATAGGGGGGGGAGGAGATACGCAGTATTTT. Translated, it gives CASIGGGGDTQYF.

This clonotype was counted a few times. V gene TRBV6-2 or TRBV6-3 combines with J gene TRBJ2-7, with a possible D match to TRBD1 (6 bases). Germline CDR1 and CDR2: MNHEY and SVGEGT. V lost 6 bases to trimming and J lost 0 bases, with 15 bases between them. The CDR3 spans 15 residues. CDR3 DNA: TGTGCCAGCAGGAAGACAGGCCAGAGCTCCTACGAGCAGTACTTC. Its protein is CASRKTGQSSYEQYF.

This clonotype was seen more than once but under ten times. The chain joins TRBV7-2 to TRBJ1-6, with D uncertain. V gave up 2 bases and J gave up 4 bases, with 9 bases separating them. CDR1 and CDR2 from the germline V gene are SGHTA and FQGNSA. The CDR3 covers 15 residues. CDR3 region: CASSLRDGYNSPLHF. CDR3 DNA: TGTGCCAGCAGCTTACGAGACGGTTATAATTCACCCCTCCACTTT.

This clonotype was counted between two and nine times. V and J are TRBV5-1 and TRBJ2-3; unclear D gene. V was shortened by 4 bases and J by 2 bases, with 8 bases between the two germline ends. This CDR3 region has 13 residues. Per the germline V gene, CDR1 is SGHRS and CDR2 is YFSETQ. The chain's CDR3 is CASSNKATDTQYF. The CDR3 nucleotides are TGCGCCAGCAGCAATAAGGCCACAGATACGCAGTATTTT.

This chain connects TRBV11-2 to TRBJ2-3; D may correspond to TRBD1 or TRBD2 (5 bases each). Germline CDR1 and CDR2: SGHAT and FQNNGV. Deletions cut 6 bases from V and 6 bases from J, with 19 bases between. The CDR3 totals 15 residues. The DNA for the CDR3 is TGTGCCAGCAGTTATGGGACGTCGATGGACGATACGCAGTATTTT. Its translation is CASSYGTSMDDTQYF. Variable domain in full (rest from reference TRBV11-2 and TRBJ2-3): EAGVAQSPRYKIIEKRQSVAFWCNPISGHATLYWYQQILGQGPKLLIQFQNNGVVDDSQLPKDRFSAERLKGVDSTLKIQPAKLEDSAVYLCASSYGTSMDDTQYFGPGTRLTVL.

Concerning this clonotype: A junction end diverges from the germline sequence, so it may reflect a read error. The rearrangement links TRBV29-1 to TRBJ2-6; D is ambiguous. The germline CDR1 and CDR2 sequences are SQVTM and ANQGSEA. The CDR3 sequence is 15 residues long. The CDR3 DNA sequence: TGCGGCGTGTACCATCCGAGCTCTGGGGCCAACGTCCTGACTTTC. Encoded protein: CGVYHPSSGANVLTF.

The chain combines TRBV24-1 with TRBJ2-1; 10 nucleotides match TRBD1. Looked up from germline, CDR1 is KGHDR and CDR2 is SFDVKD. V trimming: 4 bases; J trimming: 3 bases; junction bases outside the gene matches: 5. The CDR3 is 16 amino acids. DNA of the CDR3: TGTGCCACCAGTGACGTTGGACAGGGGGGCTACAATGAGCAGTTCTTC. It specifies CATSDVGQGGYNEQFF.

V is TRBV20-1 and J is TRBJ1-4; D uncertain. Per the germline V gene, CDR1 is DFQATT and CDR2 is SNEGSKA (reference sequence). The CDR3 has 13 residues. V lost 3 bases and J lost 7, with 12 bases in between. The CDR3 DNA reads TGCAGTGCTAGTTCTGGCCTATTTGAAAAACTGTTTTTT. Its protein is CSASSGLFEKLFF.

The chain joins TRBV11-3 to TRBJ2-3; unclear D gene. V was pared by 3 bases and J by 7 bases, with 8 bases between. Looked up from germline, CDR1 is SGHNT and CDR2 is YENEEA. This CDR3 is built from 12 residues. The chain's CDR3 is CASSFRSNTQYF. The CDR3 DNA sequence: TGTGCCAGCAGCTTCCGATCAAATACGCAGTATTTT.

This clonotype came up a few times. This chain uses TRBV6-6 with TRBJ2-5, with D maybe TRBD1 (5 bases). V was pared by 4 bases and J by 1 base, with 13 bases between. This CDR3 is 15 amino acids long. From germline, CDR1 is MNHNY and CDR2 SVGAGI (reference sequence). In nucleotides, the CDR3 is TGTGCCAGCAGTTTCCCTACAAGGGGCCAAGAGACCCAGTACTTC. It translates to CASSFPTRGQETQYF.

The J gene is TRBJ2-1, the V gene TRBV28; a weak D match, TRBD1 (6 bases). TRBJ2-7 explains the end of the DNA better; the J call may be wrong. Germline loops: CDR1 MDHEN, CDR2 SYDVKM. There are 14 residues in the CDR3. The CDR3 DNA follows: TGTGCCAGCAGTGAACAGGGACGGGAACACGAGCAGTACTTC. Translated, it gives CASSEQGREHEQYF.

The J gene is TRBJ2-3, the V gene TRBV6-2 or TRBV6-3, with 10 bases fitting TRBD2. The CDR3 has 17 amino acids. Germline assignment: CDR1 MNHEY and CDR2 SVGEGT. V trimming: 2 bases; J trimming: 2 bases; junction bases outside the gene matches: 7. The CDR3 coding sequence is TGTGCCAGCAGTTACCCGGCTAGCGGGGGCCCCACAGATACGCAGTATTTT. Protein sequence: CASSYPASGGPTDTQYF.

The rearrangement uses TRBV4-3 and TRBJ2-2; D is perhaps TRBD1 (6 bases). Looked up from germline, CDR1 is LGHNA and CDR2 is YSLEER. The CDR3 runs to 14 residues. The germline V and J ends were trimmed by 4 bases and 6 bases, with 12 bases remaining between them. The CDR3 DNA reads TGCGCCAGCAGCCCAGAAGCAGGGGCCGGGGAGCTGTTTTTT. This gives the protein CASSPEAGAGELFF.

The gene calls are TRBV7-2 and TRBJ1-2, with TRBD1 identical over 12 bases. After removal of 2 bases from V and 4 bases from J, the junction contained 11 bases not matched to a gene. This CDR3 is 18 amino acids long. Germline values: CDR1 SGHTA, CDR2 FQGNSA. In DNA, the CDR3 is TGTGCCAGCAGCTTAACAGGGACAGGGGGCGCGAATTCCTATGGCTACACCTTC. As protein: CASSLTGTGGANSYGYTF.

The chain recombines TRBV12-3 or TRBV12-4 with TRBJ2-3; 11 bases line up with TRBD2. The CDR3 runs to 16 residues. V gave up 3 bases and J gave up 4 bases; unmatched junction bases: 6. The CDR3 coding sequence is TGTGCCAGCAGTTTTTCGACTAGCGGGGTATCAGATACGCAGTATTTT. Encoded protein: CASSFSTSGVSDTQYF.

This clonotype has only a few counts. The V gene is TRBV25-1, the J gene TRBJ1-2; D might be TRBD1 (5 bases). Trimming cost V 7 bases and J 4 bases, with 13 bases left between them. CDR1 MGHDK and CDR2 SYGVNS come from the germline V gene. The CDR3 is 13 amino acids. The CDR3 region has the DNA TGTGCCAGCACCCAAGGGGCGCCCTATGGCTACACCTTC. It translates to CASTQGAPYGYTF.

The rearrangement uses TRBV12-3 or TRBV12-4 and TRBJ1-1; the match to TRBD1 covers 9 bases. The CDR3 totals 17 residues. J gave up 6 bases and V 7 bases, and 18 bases lay outside the gene matches. The CDR3: CASISGQGGISPAEAFF. CDR3 DNA: TGTGCCAGCATCTCGGGACAGGGAGGAATCTCGCCGGCTGAAGCTTTCTTT.

This chain uses TRBV2 with TRBJ1-5; possibly TRBD1 for D (6 bases). Germline V gene data show CDR1 as SNHLY and CDR2 as FYNNEI. The V gene lost 7 bases and the J gene lost 7 bases, with 17 bases spanning the gap. This CDR3 comprises 14 residues. The CDR3 DNA reads as TGTGCCAGCAATGACAGGCTGGGATCACAGCCCCAGCATTTT. The encoded protein is CASNDRLGSQPQHF.

This clonotype was seen ten or more times. This chain joins TRBV27 and TRBJ1-5, with TRBD1 as a possible D gene (5 bases). The CDR3 covers 14 residues. V dropped 6 bases and J dropped 4 bases, with 13 bases sitting between them. Per the germline V gene, CDR1 is MNHEY and CDR2 is SMNVEV (reference sequence). This CDR3 is CASSLTGVNQPQHF. CDR3 DNA: TGTGCCAGCAGCCTCACGGGGGTAAATCAGCCCCAGCATTTT.

This clonotype was seen more than once but under ten times. The CDR3 spells CASSQQTSRGTQYF. CDR3 coding DNA: TGTGCCAGCAGTCAACAGACCTCGCGGGGGACCCAGTACTTC. The J gene is TRBJ2-5, the V gene TRBV12-3 or TRBV12-4, with D possibly being TRBD2 (6 bases). The ends were cut back, 5 bases at V and 7 bases at J, with 17 bases in the middle. There are 14 residues in the CDR3.